This T cell receptor beta chain was found in a study of T cell responses to AZD1222 COVID-19 vaccine. V lost 0 bases and J 7 bases, leaving 15 bases between the germline ends. The CDR3 contains 15 residues. Germline V gene data show CDR1 as GTSNPN and CDR2 as SVGIG (reference sequence). Sequencing used immunoSEQ multiplex PCR; TCRdb keeps in-frame clones, though not all of them. In the table there are about 180,000 clones, more than 90% of which are singletons. The chain carries TRBV30 and TRBJ1-4; D may be TRBD1 (5 bases). The clonotype originates from an adult in good health. Sequences were derived from peripheral blood, sampled on day 0 of AZD1222 vaccination. The CDR3 nucleotides read TGTGCCTGGAGTGTACCCAGGGTGGCGGGTGAAAAACTGTTTTTT. This sequence encodes CAWSVPRVAGEKLFF.